This passage covers 22 T cell receptor beta chains from one sample sequenced in a study of vaccination effects on CD4 cells after COVID-19. Once cultured for roughly 10 days, the cells underwent separation to obtain CD4+ T cells. Participants were vaccinated with two doses of either the BNT162b2 or mRNA-1273 vaccine. Using immunoSEQ multiplex PCR, the repertoire was profiled, and TCRdb retains in-frame clones only, with some absent. Of around 66,000 clones listed, over 70% are singletons. Their cognate antigens are unknown. The sequenced sample was CD4+ T cells from PBMCs cultured without peptide, obtained after COVID-19 vaccination. These receptors came from a human donor who received a COVID-19 vaccine.

This chain uses TRBV3-1 (or the pseudogene TRBV3-2) with TRBJ2-5; D gene uncertain. Germline V gives CDR1 LGHDT, CDR2 YNNKEL (reference sequence). This CDR3 comprises 14 residues. V was clipped by 1 base and J by 6 bases, with 12 bases between them. The DNA for the CDR3 is TGTGCCAGCAGCCAAGTTGGCAGCCTGAAGACCCAGTACTTC. Translated: CASSQVGSLKTQYF.

This chain joins TRBV7-9 and TRBJ1-2; D is undetermined. V was shortened by 1 base and J by 3 bases, with 12 bases between the two germline ends. The CDR3 runs to 15 residues. Germline-derived CDR1 and CDR2 are SEHNR and FQNEAQ (reference sequence). In DNA, the CDR3 is TGTGCCAGCAGCTTAGTTACGGGAAGTTACTATGGCTACACCTTC. Translated, it gives CASSLVTGSYYGYTF.

The chain has TRBV12-3 or TRBV12-4 and TRBJ1-3, with no clear D. V gave up 3 bases and J gave up 3 bases, with 3 bases separating them. The CDR3 is made up of 12 amino acids. The CDR3 DNA is TGTGCCAGCAGTTTTTTTGGAAACACCATATATTTT. Translation: CASSFFGNTIYF.

The chain uses TRBV6-6 and TRBJ1-2; 9 bases line up with TRBD1. V lost 7 bases, J lost 3 bases, and 9 bases stayed unmatched. The CDR3 runs to 15 residues. Germline V lookup: CDR1 MNHNY, CDR2 SVGAGI (reference sequence). The CDR3: CASTAQGAYDYGYTF. CDR3 DNA: TGTGCCAGCACCGCACAGGGGGCGTATGACTATGGCTACACCTTC.

The chain employs TRBV28 and TRBJ2-7, with D tentatively TRBD2 (6 bases). This CDR3 contains 15 residues. The germline gives CDR1 MDHEN, CDR2 SYDVKM. V lost 4 bases and J lost 1, with 14 bases in between. CDR3 sequence: CASSSQGGGSYEQYV. CDR3 nucleotides: TGTGCCAGCAGTTCTCAGGGAGGTGGGTCCTACGAGCAGTACGTC.

J is TRBJ1-6 and V is TRBV5-1; D not certain. The CDR3 spans 14 residues. V shed 0 bases and J shed 10 bases, with 11 bases lying between them. The V gene's germline CDR1 is SGHRS and CDR2 YFSETQ. The CDR3 reads CASSLVVTRSPLHF. In DNA, the CDR3 is TGCGCCAGCAGCTTGGTAGTGACCCGATCACCCCTCCACTTT. The variable domain in full, completed from reference TRBV5-1 and TRBJ1-6, reads KAGVTQTPRYLIKTRGQQVTLSCSPISGHRSVSWYQQTPGQGLQFLFEYFSETQRNKGNFPGRFSGRQFSNSRSEMNVSTLELGDSALYLCASSLVVTRSPLHFGNGTRLTVT.

This rearrangement joins TRBV19 to TRBJ2-7, with D possibly being TRBD1 (5 bases). The germline V gene encodes CDR1 LNHDA and CDR2 SQIVND (reference sequence). This CDR3 has 12 residues. V was cut by 9 bases and J by 3 bases, with 12 bases left in between. The CDR3 coding sequence is TGTGCCAGCCACACAGGTTGCTACGAGCAGTACGTC. This encodes CASHTGCYEQYV.

The rearrangement joins TRBV27 to TRBJ2-3, with 8 bases that match TRBD1. The CDR3 has 15 amino acids. Germline V gene sequence: CDR1 MNHEY, CDR2 SMNVEV (reference sequence). The V segment lost 4 bases and the J segment 4 bases; nucleotides outside the gene matches: 7. CDR3 DNA: TGTGCCAGCAGTTCCCGACAGGGGATCGCAGATACGCAGTATTTT. Protein sequence: CASSSRQGIADTQYF.

The chain has TRBV19 and TRBJ2-3; D is unclear. CDR1 and CDR2 from the germline V gene are LNHDA and SQIVND (reference sequence). The V end lost 5 bases, the J end lost 4 bases, and 13 bases lay between the germline ends. The CDR3 consists of 14 residues. In DNA, the CDR3 is TGTGCCAGTAGTCTGATAGCTTCGGCAGATACGCAGTATTTT. It codes for CASSLIASADTQYF.

In nucleotides, the CDR3 is TGTGCCAGCAGTTATGCGGACAGGGGTGGCTACACCTTC. Translation: CASSYADRGGYTF. The chain uses TRBV6-5 and TRBJ1-2; TRBD1 matches 9 bases. CDR1 and CDR2 (germline): MNHEY, SVGAGI. V lost 3 bases, J lost 7 bases, and 3 bases stayed unmatched. The CDR3 loop spans 13 amino acids.

The chain has TRBV10-2 and TRBJ1-1, with no clear D. The ends were cut back, 8 bases at V and 4 bases at J, with 8 bases in the middle. Per the germline V gene, CDR1 is WSHSY and CDR2 is SAAADI. The CDR3 totals 11 residues. The CDR3, as DNA: TGCGCCAGCTTGGACGTCACTGAAGCTTTCTTT. This codes for CASLDVTEAFF.

The V and J genes are TRBV5-8 and TRBJ1-1; D gene unclear. The CDR3 has 16 amino acids. The V gene lost 0 bases and the J gene lost 4 bases, with 16 bases spanning the gap. Looked up from germline, CDR1 is SGHTS and CDR2 is YDEGEE. CDR3 region: CASSLGGRGIVTEAFF. For the CDR3, the DNA is TGTGCCAGCAGCTTGGGAGGAAGAGGGATAGTCACTGAAGCTTTCTTT.

This clone has a handful of counts. The chain is built from TRBV27 and TRBJ1-6; 8 positions agree with TRBD1. This CDR3 region has 16 residues. Germline CDR1 MNHEY, CDR2 SMNVEV (reference sequence). Losses at the gene ends were 7 bases for V and 11 bases for J; bases not matched to a gene: 16. The CDR3 reads CASNTATGALSAPLHF. In DNA, the CDR3 is TGTGCCAGCAACACTGCGACAGGGGCGCTCTCCGCACCCCTCCACTTT.

The chain employs TRBV7-2 and TRBJ2-5; 10 bases match TRBD1. The CDR3 extends over 15 amino acids. Germline V gives CDR1 SGHTA, CDR2 FQGNSA. Trimming at V came to 5 bases and at J to 5 bases, leaving 8 bases not matched to a gene. As DNA, the CDR3 is TGTGCCAGCAGCCTAGGACAGGGGGTGGTGGAGACCCAGTACTTC. Its translation: CASSLGQGVVETQYF.

The chain uses TRBV24-1 and TRBJ1-1, with 9 positions matching TRBD1. Germline trimming cut 4 bases from V and 4 bases from J; bases unmatched to any gene: 6. Germline CDR1 is KGHDR and CDR2 is SFDVKD. There are 15 residues in the CDR3. The CDR3 loop is CATSDPTGGRTEAFF. The CDR3 bases are TGTGCCACCAGTGACCCGACAGGGGGTCGCACTGAAGCTTTCTTT.

The chain links TRBV3-1 (or the pseudogene TRBV3-2) to TRBJ1-2; the D is unclear. V lost 0 bases and J 4 bases, leaving 9 bases between the germline ends. The V gene's germline CDR1 is LGHDT and CDR2 YNNKEL (reference sequence). The CDR3 loop spans 14 amino acids. The CDR3 sequence: CASSQDYGGYGYTF. In DNA form, the CDR3 reads TGTGCCAGCAGCCAAGATTACGGCGGCTATGGCTACACCTTC.

The chain employs TRBV7-9 and TRBJ1-5; perhaps TRBD1 as D (5 bases). The CDR3 has 16 residues. In germline, CDR1 is SEHNR, CDR2 FQNEAQ (reference sequence). With 1 base removed from V and 8 bases from J, the gap between germline ends came to 18 bases. As DNA, the CDR3 is TGTGCCAGCAGCTTAGGAGGGACGAATCAAGGGGAGCCCCAGCATTTT. Its translation is CASSLGGTNQGEPQHF.

The gene calls are TRBV6-7 and TRBJ1-3; the match to TRBD1 covers 7 bases. TRBV6-7 is marked as an open reading frame, function uncertain. The CDR3 runs to 17 residues. V lost 2 bases to trimming and J lost 0 bases; unmatched junction nucleotides: 7. CDR3 sequence: CASSYPGQLLSGNTIYF. CDR3 coding DNA: TGTGCCAGCAGTTACCCGGGACAGTTACTCTCTGGAAACACCATATATTTT.

This clone has a single count. This chain connects TRBV5-1 to TRBJ1-2, with TRBD1 matching 7 bases. This CDR3 is 15 amino acids long. From germline, CDR1 is SGHRS and CDR2 YFSETQ. The J segment lost 4 bases and the V segment lost 0 bases, leaving 6 bases of the junction unmatched. CDR3 amino acids: CASSLGTGDRYGYTF. In DNA form, the CDR3 reads TGCGCCAGCAGCTTGGGAACAGGGGATCGCTATGGCTACACCTTC.

This rearrangement joins TRBV19 to TRBJ1-1; D possibly corresponds to TRBD1 (6 bases). Germline assignment: CDR1 LNHDA and CDR2 SQIVND (reference sequence). This CDR3 comprises 15 residues. Trimming removed 3 bases at V and 1 base at J, with 12 bases between. In DNA form, the CDR3 reads TGTGCCAGTAGTATCCGAGGGGGGCCGAACACTGAAGCTTTCTTT. It yields the protein CASSIRGGPNTEAFF. Full variable domain (missing parts from reference TRBV19 and TRBJ1-1): DGGITQSPKYLFRKEGQNVTLSCEQNLNHDAMYWYRQDPGQGLRLIYYSQIVNDFQKGDIAEGYSVSREKKESFPLTVTSAQKNPTAFYLCASSIRGGPNTEAFFGQGTRLTVV.

V and J are TRBV6-5 and TRBJ2-5; TRBD1 is a possible D gene (7 bases). V lost 7 bases, J lost 5 bases, and 17 bases lay in between. Germline V CDR1 and CDR2: MNHEY, SVGAGI. CDR3 length equals 14 residues. The CDR3 DNA sequence: TGTGCCAGCACCCTAGACAGGGCGGGGGAGACCCAGTACTTC. It translates to CASTLDRAGETQYF.

The CDR3 DNA reads as TGTGCCTGGAGCCCCCCGGGCCCTAGGGCTGAAGCTTTCTTT. It yields the protein CAWSPPGPRAEAFF. The rearrangement joins TRBV30 to TRBJ1-1; D is unclear. The CDR3 spans 14 residues. The germline V and J ends were trimmed by 3 bases and 6 bases, with 17 bases remaining between them. The germline CDR1 and CDR2 sequences are GTSNPN and SVGIG (reference sequence). The whole variable domain, filled in from reference TRBV30 and TRBJ1-1, reads SQTIHQWPATLVQPVGSPLSLECTVEGTSNPNLYWYRQAAGRGLQLLFYSVGIGQISSEVPQNLSASRPQDRQFILSSKKLLLSDSGFYLCAWSPPGPRAEAFFGQGTRLTVV.